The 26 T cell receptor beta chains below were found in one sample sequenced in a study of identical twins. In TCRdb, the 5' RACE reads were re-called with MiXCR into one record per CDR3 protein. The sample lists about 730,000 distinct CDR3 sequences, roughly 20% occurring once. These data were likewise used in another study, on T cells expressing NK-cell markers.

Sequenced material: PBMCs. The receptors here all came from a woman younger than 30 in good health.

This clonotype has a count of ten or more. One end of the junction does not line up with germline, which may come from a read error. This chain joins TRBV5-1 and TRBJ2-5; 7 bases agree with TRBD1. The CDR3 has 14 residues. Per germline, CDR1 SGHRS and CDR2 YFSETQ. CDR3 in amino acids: CASSPGTAQETQYF. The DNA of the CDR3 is TGTGCCAGCAGCCCGGGGACAGCTCAAGAGACCCAGTACTTC.

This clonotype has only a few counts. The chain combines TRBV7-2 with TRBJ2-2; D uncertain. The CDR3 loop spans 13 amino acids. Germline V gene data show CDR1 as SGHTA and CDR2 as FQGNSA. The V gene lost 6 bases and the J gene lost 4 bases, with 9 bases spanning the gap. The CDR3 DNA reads TGTGCCAGCAGTAAGCGTGGCACCGGGGAGCTGTTTTTT. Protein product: CASSKRGTGELFF. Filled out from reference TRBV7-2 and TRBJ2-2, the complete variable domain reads GAGVSQSPSNKVTEKGKDVELRCDPISGHTALYWYRQSLGQGLEFLIYFQGNSAPDKSGLPSDRFSAERTGGSVSTLTIQRTQQEDSAVYLCASSKRGTGELFFGEGSRLTVL.

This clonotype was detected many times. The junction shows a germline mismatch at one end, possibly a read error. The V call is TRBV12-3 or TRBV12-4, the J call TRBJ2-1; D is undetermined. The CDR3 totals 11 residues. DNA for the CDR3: TGCGCCAGCAGCTTTACCAATGAGCAGTTCTTC. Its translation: CASSFTNEQFF.

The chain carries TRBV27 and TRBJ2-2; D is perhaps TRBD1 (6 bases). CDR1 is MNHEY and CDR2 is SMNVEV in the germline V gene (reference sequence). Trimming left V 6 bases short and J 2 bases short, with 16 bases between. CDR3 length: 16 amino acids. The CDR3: CASSQIRTDNTGELFF. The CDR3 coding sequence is TGTGCCAGCAGCCAAATACGGACAGACAACACCGGGGAGCTGTTTTTT.

The CDR3 DNA sequence: TGCAGTGCTCCCACGTGGCAAGAGACCCAGTACTTC. Translation: CSAPTWQETQYF. This rearrangement joins TRBV20-1 to TRBJ2-5, with no clear D. The CDR3 loop spans 12 amino acids. Trimming stripped 5 bases from V and 2 bases from J, with 9 bases between. The V gene's germline CDR1 is DFQATT and CDR2 SNEGSKA (reference sequence).

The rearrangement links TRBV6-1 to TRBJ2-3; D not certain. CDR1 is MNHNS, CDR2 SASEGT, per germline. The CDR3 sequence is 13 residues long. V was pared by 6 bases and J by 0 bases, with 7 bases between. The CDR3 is CASRRPSTDTQYF. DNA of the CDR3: TGTGCCAGCAGGCGCCCTAGCACAGATACGCAGTATTTT.

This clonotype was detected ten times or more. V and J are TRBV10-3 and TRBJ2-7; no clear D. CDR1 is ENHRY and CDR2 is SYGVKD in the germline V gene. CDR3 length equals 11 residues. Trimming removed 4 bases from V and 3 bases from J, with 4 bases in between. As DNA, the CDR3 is TGTGCCATCAGTGGTAACTACGAGCAGTACTTC. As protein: CAISGNYEQYF.

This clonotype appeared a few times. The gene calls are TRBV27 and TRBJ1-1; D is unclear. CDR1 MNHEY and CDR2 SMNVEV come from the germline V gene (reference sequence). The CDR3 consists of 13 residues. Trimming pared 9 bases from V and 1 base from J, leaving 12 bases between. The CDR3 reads CASSITANTEAFF. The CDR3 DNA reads TGTGCCAGTTCTATAACAGCGAACACTGAAGCTTTCTTT.

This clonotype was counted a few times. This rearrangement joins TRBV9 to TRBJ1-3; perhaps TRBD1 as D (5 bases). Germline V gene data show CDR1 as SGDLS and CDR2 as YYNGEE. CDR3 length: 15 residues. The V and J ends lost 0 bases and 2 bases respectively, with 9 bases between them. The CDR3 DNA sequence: TGTGCCAGCAGCGTAGAGGGGACCACTGGAAACACCATATATTTT. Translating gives CASSVEGTTGNTIYF.

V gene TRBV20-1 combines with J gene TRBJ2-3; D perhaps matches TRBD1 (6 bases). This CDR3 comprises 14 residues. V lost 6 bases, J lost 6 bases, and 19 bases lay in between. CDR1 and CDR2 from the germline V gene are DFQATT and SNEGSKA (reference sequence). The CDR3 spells CSARGSGWQDTQYF. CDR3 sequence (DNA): TGCAGTGCCAGGGGCAGCGGCTGGCAGGATACGCAGTATTTT.

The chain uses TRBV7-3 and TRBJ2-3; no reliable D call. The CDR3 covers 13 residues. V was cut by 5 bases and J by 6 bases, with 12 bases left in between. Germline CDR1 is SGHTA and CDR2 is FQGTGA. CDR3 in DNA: TGTGCCAGCAGCGGCCGCGGTCTGGATACGCAGTATTTT. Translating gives CASSGRGLDTQYF.

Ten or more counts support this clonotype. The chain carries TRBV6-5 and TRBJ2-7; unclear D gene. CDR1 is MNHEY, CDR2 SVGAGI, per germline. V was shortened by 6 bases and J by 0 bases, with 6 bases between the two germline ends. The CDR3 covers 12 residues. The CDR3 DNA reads TGTGCCAGCAGGAGGAGCTCCTACGAGCAGTACTTC. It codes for CASRRSSYEQYF.

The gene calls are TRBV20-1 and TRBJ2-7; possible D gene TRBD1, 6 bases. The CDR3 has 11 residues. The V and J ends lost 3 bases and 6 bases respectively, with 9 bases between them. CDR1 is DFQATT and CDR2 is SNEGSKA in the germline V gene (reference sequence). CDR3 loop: CSARGASEQYF. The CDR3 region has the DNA TGCAGTGCTAGGGGGGCTTCCGAGCAGTACTTC.

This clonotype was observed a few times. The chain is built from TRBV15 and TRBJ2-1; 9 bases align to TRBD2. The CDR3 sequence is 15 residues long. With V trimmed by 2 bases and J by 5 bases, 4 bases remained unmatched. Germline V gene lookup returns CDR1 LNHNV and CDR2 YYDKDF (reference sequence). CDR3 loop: CATSRSRLADNEQFF. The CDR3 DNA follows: TGTGCCACCAGCAGATCCCGACTAGCGGACAATGAGCAGTTCTTC.

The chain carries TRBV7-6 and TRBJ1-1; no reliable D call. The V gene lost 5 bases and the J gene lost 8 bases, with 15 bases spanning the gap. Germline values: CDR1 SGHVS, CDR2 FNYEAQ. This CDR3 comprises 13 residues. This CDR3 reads CASSAIREEEAFF. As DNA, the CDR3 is TGTGCCAGCAGCGCCATCCGCGAAGAGGAAGCTTTCTTT.

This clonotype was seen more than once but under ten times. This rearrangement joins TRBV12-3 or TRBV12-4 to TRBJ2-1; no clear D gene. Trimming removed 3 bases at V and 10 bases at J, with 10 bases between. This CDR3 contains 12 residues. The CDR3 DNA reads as TGTGCCAGCAGTTTGACCCTGGTGGAGCAGTTCTTC. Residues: CASSLTLVEQFF.

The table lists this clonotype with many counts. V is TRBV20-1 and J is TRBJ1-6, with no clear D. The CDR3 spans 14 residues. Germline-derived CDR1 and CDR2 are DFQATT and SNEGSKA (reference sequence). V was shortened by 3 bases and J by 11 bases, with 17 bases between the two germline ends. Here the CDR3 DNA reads TGCAGTGCTAGGGGAGGGCCCTCGACGGCACCCCTCCACTTT. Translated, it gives CSARGGPSTAPLHF.

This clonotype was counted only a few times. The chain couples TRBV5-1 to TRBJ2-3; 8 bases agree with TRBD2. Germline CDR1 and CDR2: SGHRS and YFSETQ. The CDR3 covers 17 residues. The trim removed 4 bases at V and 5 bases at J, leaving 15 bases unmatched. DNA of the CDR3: TGCGCCAGCAGCCCCTCCGGGACTAGGACGGCCGGAGATACGCAGTATTTT. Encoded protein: CASSPSGTRTAGDTQYF.

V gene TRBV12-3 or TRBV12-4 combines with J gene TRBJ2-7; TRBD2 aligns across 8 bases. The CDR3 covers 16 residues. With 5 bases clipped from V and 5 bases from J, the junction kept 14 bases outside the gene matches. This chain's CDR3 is CASSPPRASGLNEQYF. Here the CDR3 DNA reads TGTGCCAGCAGTCCCCCTAGGGCTAGCGGGCTTAACGAGCAGTACTTC.

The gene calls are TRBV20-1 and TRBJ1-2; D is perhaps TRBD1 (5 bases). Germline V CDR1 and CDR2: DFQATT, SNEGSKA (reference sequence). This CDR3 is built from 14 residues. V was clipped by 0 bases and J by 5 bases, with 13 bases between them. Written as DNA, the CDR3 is TGCAGTGCTAGAGACGAGACAGCCGGATATGGCTACACCTTC. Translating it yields CSARDETAGYGYTF.

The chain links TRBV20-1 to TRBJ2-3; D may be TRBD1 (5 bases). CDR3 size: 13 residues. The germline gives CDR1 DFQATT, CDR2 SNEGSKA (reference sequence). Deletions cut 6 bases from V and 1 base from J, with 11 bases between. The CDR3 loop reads CSAPETGTDTQYF. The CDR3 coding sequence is TGCAGTGCCCCAGAGACAGGCACAGATACGCAGTATTTT.

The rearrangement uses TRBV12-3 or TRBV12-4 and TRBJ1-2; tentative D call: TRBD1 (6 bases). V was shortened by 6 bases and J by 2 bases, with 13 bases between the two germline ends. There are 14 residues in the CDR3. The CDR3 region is CASSRGQSNYGYTF. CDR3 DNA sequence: TGTGCCAGCAGCCGGGGGCAATCCAACTATGGCTACACCTTC.

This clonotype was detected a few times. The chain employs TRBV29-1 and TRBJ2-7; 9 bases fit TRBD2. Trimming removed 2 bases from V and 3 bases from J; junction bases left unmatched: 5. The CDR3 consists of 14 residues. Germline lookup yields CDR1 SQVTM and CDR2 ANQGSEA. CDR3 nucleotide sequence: TGCAGCGTTGAAAGCGGGACTAGCAGCTACGAGCAGTACTTC. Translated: CSVESGTSSYEQYF.

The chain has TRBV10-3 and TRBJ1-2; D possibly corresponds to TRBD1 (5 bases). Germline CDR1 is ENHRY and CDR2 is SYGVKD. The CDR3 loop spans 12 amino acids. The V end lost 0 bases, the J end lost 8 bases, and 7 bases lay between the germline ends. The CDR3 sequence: CAISESRGGYTF. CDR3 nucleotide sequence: TGTGCCATCAGTGAGTCCCGGGGGGGCTACACCTTC.

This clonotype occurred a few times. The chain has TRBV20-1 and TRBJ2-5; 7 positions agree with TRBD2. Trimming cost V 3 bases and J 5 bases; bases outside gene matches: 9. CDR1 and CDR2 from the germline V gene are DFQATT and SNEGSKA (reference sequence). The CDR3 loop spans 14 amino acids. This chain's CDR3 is CSASPAGVLETQYF. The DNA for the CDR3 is TGCAGTGCTAGTCCGGCGGGGGTGTTGGAGACCCAGTACTTC.

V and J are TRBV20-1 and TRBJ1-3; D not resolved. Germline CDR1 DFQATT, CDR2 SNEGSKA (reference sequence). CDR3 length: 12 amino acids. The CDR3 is CRAGDSGNTIYF. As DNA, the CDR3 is TGCAGGGCGGGAGATTCTGGAAACACCATATATTTT.